A single sample gave rise to the 8 T cell receptor beta chains below, sequenced in a study of shared clonotypes between healthy human individuals. Method: immunoSEQ multiplex PCR; TCRdb's copy keeps in-frame clones and lacks some. This table has approximately 2,300,000 clones, roughly 90% appearing once. Specimen: naive CD4+ T cells from PBMCs. The sample's subset: CD45RA+ positively selected. The receptors here all came from a man between 18 and 35 years old in good health. Some clones in this sample may be carry-over from other donors' samples.

This clone was observed once. The genes are TRBV4-2 and TRBJ1-5; D may be TRBD1 (5 bases). The CDR3 sequence is 15 residues long. Trimming left V 3 bases short and J 3 bases short, with 12 bases between. Germline V gene sequence: CDR1 LGHNA, CDR2 YNFKEQ. The CDR3 region is CASSQSTEYNQPQHF. CDR3 sequence (DNA): TGTGCCAGCAGCCAGTCGACAGAGTACAATCAGCCCCAGCATTTT.

The rearrangement links TRBV11-2 to TRBJ1-5, with D tentatively TRBD1 (5 bases). Trimming removed 5 bases from V and 6 bases from J, with 11 bases in between. The CDR3 runs to 13 residues. In germline, CDR1 is SGHAT, CDR2 FQNNGV. The CDR3 here is CASSRGDRQPQHF. The DNA of the CDR3 is TGTGCCAGCAGCCGGGGGGATCGTCAGCCCCAGCATTTT.

This clone was recorded only once. Other nucleotide sequences from this sample produce the same CDR3. The gene calls are TRBV7-2 and TRBJ2-1, with 10 bases identical to TRBD2. Germline CDR1 SGHTA, CDR2 FQGNSA. CDR3 size: 15 residues. V gave up 5 bases and J gave up 4 bases; unmatched junction bases: 5. DNA for the CDR3: TGTGCCAGCAGCCTCCGGACTAGCGGTTACAATGAGCAGTTCTTC. It yields the protein CASSLRTSGYNEQFF.

The V gene is TRBV30, the J gene TRBJ2-1, with 8 nucleotides matching TRBD1. This CDR3 region has 15 residues. CDR1 and CDR2 from the germline V gene are GTSNPN and SVGIG (reference sequence). The V segment lost 1 base and the J segment 8 bases; nucleotides outside the gene matches: 10. The CDR3 loop is CAWSDAPDRADEQFF. CDR3 nucleotides: TGTGCCTGGAGTGACGCACCGGACAGGGCCGATGAGCAGTTCTTC.

CDR3 sequence: CASLMRGQNTEAFF. In DNA form, the CDR3 reads TGTGCCAGCTTGATGCGGGGGCAGAACACTGAAGCTTTCTTT. The J gene is TRBJ1-1, the V gene TRBV19, with a weak D call TRBD1 (6 bases). Between the trimmed V and J ends, which lost 9 bases and 1 base, there was a span of 15 bases. The CDR3 covers 14 residues. Germline CDR1 is LNHDA and CDR2 is SQIVND (reference sequence).

This clone came up once. This chain connects TRBV5-4 to TRBJ1-1; D gene unclear. The germline V gene has CDR1 SGHNT and CDR2 YYREEE (reference sequence). With 5 bases removed from V and 3 bases from J, the gap between germline ends came to 14 bases. The CDR3 is made up of 14 amino acids. The DNA of the CDR3 is TGTGCCAGCAGAACCGGATTGTCGGACACTGAAGCTTTCTTT. This encodes CASRTGLSDTEAFF.

The V call is TRBV5-1, the J call TRBJ2-7, with D uncertain. V gave up 4 bases and J gave up 0 bases, with 20 bases separating them. Germline V CDR1 and CDR2: SGHRS, YFSETQ. The CDR3 is 17 amino acids. The CDR3 spells CASSRSEVQSYSYEQYF. The DNA of the CDR3 is TGCGCCAGCAGCAGATCGGAAGTCCAGTCTTACTCCTACGAGCAGTACTTC.

CDR3 sequence (DNA): TGCGCCAGCAGCCAAGACGATCGCAGGGGAGCTTTCTTT. Translating it yields CASSQDDRRGAFF. The genes are TRBV4-1 and TRBJ1-1; possibly TRBD1 for D (6 bases). This CDR3 region has 13 residues. V was cut by 0 bases and J by 10 bases, with 12 bases left in between. Looked up from germline, CDR1 is MGHRA and CDR2 is YSYEKL.